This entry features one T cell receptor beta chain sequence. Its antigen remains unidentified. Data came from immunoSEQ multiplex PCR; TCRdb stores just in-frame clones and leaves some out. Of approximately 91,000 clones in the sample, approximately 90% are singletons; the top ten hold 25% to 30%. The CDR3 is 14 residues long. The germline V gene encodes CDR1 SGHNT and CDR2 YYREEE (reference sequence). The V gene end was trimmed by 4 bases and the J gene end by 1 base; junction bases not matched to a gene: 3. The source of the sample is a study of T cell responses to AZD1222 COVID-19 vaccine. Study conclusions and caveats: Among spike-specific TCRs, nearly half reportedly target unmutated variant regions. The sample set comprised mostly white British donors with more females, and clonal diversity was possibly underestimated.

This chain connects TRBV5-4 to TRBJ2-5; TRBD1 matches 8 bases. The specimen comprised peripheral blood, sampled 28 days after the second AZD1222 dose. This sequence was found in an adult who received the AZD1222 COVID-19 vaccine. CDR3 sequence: CASSTGQGQETQYF. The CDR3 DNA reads TGTGCCAGCAGCACAGGACAGGGCCAAGAGACCCAGTACTTC.